This T cell receptor beta chain was obtained from a study of cytomegalovirus exposure and HLA in healthy donors. A multiplex PCR was run with 60 Vbeta primers and 13 Jbeta primers. Some clones are missing from TCRdb's copy, which holds only in-frame ones; the method was immunoSEQ multiplex PCR. Of some 130,000 clones listed, 80% are singletons. Germline V CDR1 and CDR2: SGHNT, YYREEE (reference sequence). The CDR3 has 16 residues. V trimming: 4 bases; J trimming: 4 bases; junction bases outside the gene matches: 12. This TCR was recovered from a young man in good health and CMV-seronegative. The sequenced sample was PBMCs. V is TRBV5-4 and J is TRBJ2-5; TRBD1 matches at 8 bases. The CDR3 coding sequence is TGTGCCAGCAGCCGGGGACAGGTGATGGTACGAGAGACCCAGTACTTC. Translating it yields CASSRGQVMVRETQYF.